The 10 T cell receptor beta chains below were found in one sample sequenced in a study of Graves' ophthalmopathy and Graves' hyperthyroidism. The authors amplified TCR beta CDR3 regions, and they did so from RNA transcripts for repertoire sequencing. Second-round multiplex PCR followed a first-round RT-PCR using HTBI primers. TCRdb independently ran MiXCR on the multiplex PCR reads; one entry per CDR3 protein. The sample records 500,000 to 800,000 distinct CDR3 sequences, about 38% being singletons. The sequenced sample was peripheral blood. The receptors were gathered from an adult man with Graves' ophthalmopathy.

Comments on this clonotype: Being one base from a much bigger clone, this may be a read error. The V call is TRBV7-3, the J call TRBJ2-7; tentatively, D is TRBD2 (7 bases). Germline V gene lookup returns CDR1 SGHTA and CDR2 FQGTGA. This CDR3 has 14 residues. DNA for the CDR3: TGTGTCAGCAGCTCGAGGGGGAGGGCCTACGAGCAGTACTTC. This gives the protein CVSSSRGRAYEQYF.

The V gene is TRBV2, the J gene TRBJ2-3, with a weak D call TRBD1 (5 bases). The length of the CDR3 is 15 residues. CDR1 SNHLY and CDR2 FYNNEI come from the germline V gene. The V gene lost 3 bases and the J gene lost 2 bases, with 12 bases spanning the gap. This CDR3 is CASSDRDYFTDTQYF. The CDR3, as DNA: TGTGCCAGCAGTGACAGGGATTATTTCACAGATACGCAGTATTTT.

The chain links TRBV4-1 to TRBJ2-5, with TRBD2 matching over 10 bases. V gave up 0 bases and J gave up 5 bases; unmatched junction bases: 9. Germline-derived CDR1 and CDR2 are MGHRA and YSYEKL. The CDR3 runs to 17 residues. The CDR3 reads CASSQDLSGRLSETQYF. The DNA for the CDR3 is TGCGCCAGCAGCCAAGATCTTAGCGGGAGGCTTTCGGAGACCCAGTACTTC.

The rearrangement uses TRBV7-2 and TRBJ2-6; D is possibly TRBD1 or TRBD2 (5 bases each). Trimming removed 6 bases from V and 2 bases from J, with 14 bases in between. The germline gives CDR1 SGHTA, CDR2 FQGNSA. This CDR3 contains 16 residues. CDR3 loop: CASRELRGTGANVLTF. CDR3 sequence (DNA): TGTGCCAGCAGGGAACTGAGGGGCACTGGGGCCAACGTCCTGACTTTC.

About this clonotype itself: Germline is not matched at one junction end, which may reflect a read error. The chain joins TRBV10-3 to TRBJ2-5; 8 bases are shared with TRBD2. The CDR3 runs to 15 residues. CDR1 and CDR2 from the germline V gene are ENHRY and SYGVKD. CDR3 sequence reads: CASSENISGDETQYF. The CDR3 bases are TGTGCCAGCAGTGAAAATATTAGCGGGGATGAGACCCAGTACTTC.

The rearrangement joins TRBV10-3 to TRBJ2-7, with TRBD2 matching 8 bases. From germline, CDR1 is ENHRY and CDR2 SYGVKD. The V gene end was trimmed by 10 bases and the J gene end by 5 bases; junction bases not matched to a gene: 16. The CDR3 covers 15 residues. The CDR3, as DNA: TGTGCCAGCAGCCATGGGTGGAGCGGGAGCGACGAGCAGTACTTC. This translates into CASSHGWSGSDEQYF.

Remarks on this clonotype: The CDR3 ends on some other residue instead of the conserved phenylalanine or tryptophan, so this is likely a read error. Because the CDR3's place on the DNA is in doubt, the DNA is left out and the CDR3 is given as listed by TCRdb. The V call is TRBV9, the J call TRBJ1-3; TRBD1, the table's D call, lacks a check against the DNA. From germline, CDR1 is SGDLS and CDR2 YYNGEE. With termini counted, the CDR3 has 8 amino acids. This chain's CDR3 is CASSVSGQ.

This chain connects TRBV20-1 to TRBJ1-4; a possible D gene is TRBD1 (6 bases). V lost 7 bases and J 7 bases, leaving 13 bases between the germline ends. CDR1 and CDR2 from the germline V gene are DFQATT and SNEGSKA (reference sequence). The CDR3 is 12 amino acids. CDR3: CSVLNRAEKLFF. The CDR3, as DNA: TGCAGTGTCCTCAACAGGGCTGAAAAACTGTTTTTT.

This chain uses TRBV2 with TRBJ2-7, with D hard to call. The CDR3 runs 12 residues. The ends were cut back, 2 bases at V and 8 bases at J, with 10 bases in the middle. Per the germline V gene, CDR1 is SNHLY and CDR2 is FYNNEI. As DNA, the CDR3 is TGTGCCAGCAGTGAATTCTTAGAACAGCAGTACTTC. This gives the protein CASSEFLEQQYF. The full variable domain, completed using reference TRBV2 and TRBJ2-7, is EPEVTQTPSHQVTQMGQEVILRCVPISNHLYFYWYRQILGQKVEFLVSFYNNEISEKSEIFDDQFSVERPDGSNFTLKIRSTKLEDSAMYFCASSEFLEQQYFGPGTRLTVT.

The DNA for the CDR3 is TGTGCCAGCAGCGTGGACGGGACCTCTACTGAAGCTTTCTTT. Protein product: CASSVDGTSTEAFF. The J gene is TRBJ1-1, the V gene TRBV9; TRBD1 is a possible D gene (5 bases). V dropped 2 bases and J dropped 5 bases, with 13 bases sitting between them. The CDR3 is made up of 14 amino acids. CDR1 SGDLS and CDR2 YYNGEE come from the germline V gene.